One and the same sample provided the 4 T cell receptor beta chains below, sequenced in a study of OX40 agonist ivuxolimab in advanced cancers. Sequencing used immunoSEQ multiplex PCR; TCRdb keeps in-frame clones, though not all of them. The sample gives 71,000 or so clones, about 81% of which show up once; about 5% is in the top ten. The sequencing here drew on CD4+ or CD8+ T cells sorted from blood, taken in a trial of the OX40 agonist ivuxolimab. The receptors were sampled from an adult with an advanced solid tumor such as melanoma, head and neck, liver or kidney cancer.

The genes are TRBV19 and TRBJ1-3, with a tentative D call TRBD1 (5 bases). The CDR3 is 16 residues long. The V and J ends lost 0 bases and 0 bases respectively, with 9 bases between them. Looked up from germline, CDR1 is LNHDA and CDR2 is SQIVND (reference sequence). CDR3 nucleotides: TGTGCCAGTAGTATAGAGATGGGACTCTCTGGAAACACCATATATTTT. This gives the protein CASSIEMGLSGNTIYF.

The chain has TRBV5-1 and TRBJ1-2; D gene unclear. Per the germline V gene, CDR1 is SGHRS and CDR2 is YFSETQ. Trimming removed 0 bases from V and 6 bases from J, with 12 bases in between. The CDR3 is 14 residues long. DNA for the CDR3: TGCGCCAGCAGCTTGGGGGGTGTTAGCGATGGCTACACCTTC. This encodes CASSLGGVSDGYTF.

CDR3 coding DNA: TGCGCCAGCAGCTCAGCTCTGGAGAGCTACGAGCAGTACTTC. Its protein product is CASSSALESYEQYF. The chain joins TRBV5-1 to TRBJ2-7, with no clear D. Trimming took off 3 bases at V and 3 bases at J, with 13 bases between the two ends. Germline V gene sequence: CDR1 SGHRS, CDR2 YFSETQ. The CDR3 totals 14 residues.

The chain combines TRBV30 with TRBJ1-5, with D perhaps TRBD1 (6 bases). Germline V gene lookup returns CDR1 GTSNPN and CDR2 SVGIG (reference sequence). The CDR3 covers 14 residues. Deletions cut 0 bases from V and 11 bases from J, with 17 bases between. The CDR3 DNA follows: TGTGCCTGGAGTGTGAACAGGGCGGATTCAGCCCAGCATTTT. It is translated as CAWSVNRADSAQHF.